This T cell receptor beta chain was identified during a study of CD8 T cells in Susac syndrome. It was with random hexamers that roughly 0.45 to 1 ug RNA was reverse transcribed. TCR beta CDR3 was amplified by immunoSEQ covering 54 Vbeta and 13 Jbeta. TCRdb reprocessed the immunoSEQ multiplex PCR reads via MiXCR and lists one record per CDR3 protein. This sample has fewer than 150,000 distinct CDR3 sequences, with nearly 95% found just once. TCR beta from blood CD8+ and CD4+ T cells was sequenced. While CD8+ and CD4+ T cells were isolated negatively, TEMRA cells were enriched by FACS. The CDR3 has 13 amino acids. Germline loops: CDR1 SEHNR, CDR2 FQNEAQ (reference sequence). Deletions cut 2 bases from V and 4 bases from J, with 8 bases between.

Sample: CD4+ T cells from PBMCs. This sequence joins TRBV7-9 and TRBJ2-5; D uncertain. This clonotype was sampled from a human donor in good health. CDR3: CASSLPPLETQYF. CDR3 sequence (DNA): TGTGCCAGCAGCTTACCCCCCCTAGAGACCCAGTACTTC.